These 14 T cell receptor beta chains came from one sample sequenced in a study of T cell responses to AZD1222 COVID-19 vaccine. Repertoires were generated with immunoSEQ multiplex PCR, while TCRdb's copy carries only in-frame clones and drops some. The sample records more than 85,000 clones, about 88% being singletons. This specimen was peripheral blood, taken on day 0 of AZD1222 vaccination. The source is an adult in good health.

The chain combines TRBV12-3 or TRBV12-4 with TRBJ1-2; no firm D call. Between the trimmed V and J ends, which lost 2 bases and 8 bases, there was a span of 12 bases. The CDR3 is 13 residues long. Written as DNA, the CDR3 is TGTGCCAGCAGTTTATACGGGCAGTGGGGCTACACCTTC. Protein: CASSLYGQWGYTF.

Here the CDR3 reads CASSSLLRTGPKSNEQFF. CDR3 DNA: TGTGCCAGCAGTTCTCTACTAAGGACAGGGCCTAAATCGAATGAGCAGTTCTTC. The V gene is TRBV28, the J gene TRBJ2-1; TRBD1 aligns across 8 bases. The CDR3 runs to 18 residues. The ends lost 4 bases at V and 7 bases at J; junction bases unmatched: 18. The V gene's germline CDR1 is MDHEN and CDR2 SYDVKM.

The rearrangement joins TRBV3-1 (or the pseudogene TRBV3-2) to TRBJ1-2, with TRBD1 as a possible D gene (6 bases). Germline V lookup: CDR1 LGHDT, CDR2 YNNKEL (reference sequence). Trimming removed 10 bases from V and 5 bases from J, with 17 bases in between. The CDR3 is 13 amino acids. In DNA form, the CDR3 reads TGTGCCACCCGGGGGGGGGCCGAATATGGCTACACCTTC. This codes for CATRGGAEYGYTF.

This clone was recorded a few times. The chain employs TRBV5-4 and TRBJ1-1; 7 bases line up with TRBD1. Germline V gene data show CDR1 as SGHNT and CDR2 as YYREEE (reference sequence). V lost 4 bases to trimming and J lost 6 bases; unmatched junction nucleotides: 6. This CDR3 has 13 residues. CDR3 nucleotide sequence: TGTGCCAGCAGCGTCGGCGGGACAGCTGAAGCTTTCTTT. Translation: CASSVGGTAEAFF.

In nucleotides, the CDR3 is TGTGCCACCAGCCGAGGGAGCCCCATGGAGAATCAGCCCCAGCATTTT. Translated: CATSRGSPMENQPQHF. The chain couples TRBV15 to TRBJ1-5; D is ambiguous. V gave up 5 bases and J gave up 4 bases, with 18 bases separating them. Germline V gives CDR1 LNHNV, CDR2 YYDKDF (reference sequence). The CDR3 is 16 amino acids.

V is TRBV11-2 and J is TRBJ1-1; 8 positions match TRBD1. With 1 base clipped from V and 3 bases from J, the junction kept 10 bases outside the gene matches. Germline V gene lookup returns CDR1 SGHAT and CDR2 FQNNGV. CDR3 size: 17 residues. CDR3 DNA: TGTGCCAGCAGCTTAGTAGGCAGGGGGCATTTTTACACTGAAGCTTTCTTT. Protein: CASSLVGRGHFYTEAFF.

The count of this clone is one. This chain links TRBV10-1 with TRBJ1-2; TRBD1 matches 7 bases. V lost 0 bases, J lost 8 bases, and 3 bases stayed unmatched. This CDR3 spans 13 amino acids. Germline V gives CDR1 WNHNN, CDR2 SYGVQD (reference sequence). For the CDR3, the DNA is TGCGCCAGCAGTGAGTCGGGACAGCTCGGCTACACCTTC. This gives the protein CASSESGQLGYTF.

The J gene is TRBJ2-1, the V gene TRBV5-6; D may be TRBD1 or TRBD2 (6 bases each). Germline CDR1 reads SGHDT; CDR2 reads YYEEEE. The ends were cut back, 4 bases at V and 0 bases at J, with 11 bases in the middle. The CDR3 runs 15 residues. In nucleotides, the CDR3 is TGTGCCAGCAGCGGGGGGCGGTCCTCCTACAATGAGCAGTTCTTC. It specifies CASSGGRSSYNEQFF. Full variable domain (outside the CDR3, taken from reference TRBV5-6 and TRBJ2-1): DAGVTQSPTHLIKTRGQQVTLRCSPKSGHDTVSWYQQALGQGPQFIFQYYEEEERQRGNFPDRFSGHQFPNYSSELNVNALLLGDSALYLCASSGGRSSYNEQFFGPGTRLTVL.

CDR3 in DNA: TGTGCCAGTAGCTCCCGGTGGGGCTACACCTTC. Translated: CASSSRWGYTF. V gene TRBV19 combines with J gene TRBJ1-2; D is uncertain. Per germline, CDR1 LNHDA and CDR2 SQIVND (reference sequence). Trimming removed 6 bases from V and 8 bases from J, with 10 bases in between. This CDR3 is 11 amino acids long.

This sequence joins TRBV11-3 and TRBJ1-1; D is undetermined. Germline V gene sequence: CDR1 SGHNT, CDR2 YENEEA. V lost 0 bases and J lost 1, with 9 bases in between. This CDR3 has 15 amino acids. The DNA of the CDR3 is TGTGCCAGCAGCTTAGACAGTGCGGCGAACACTGAAGCTTTCTTT. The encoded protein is CASSLDSAANTEAFF. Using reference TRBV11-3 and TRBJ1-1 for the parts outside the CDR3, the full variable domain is EAGVVQSPRYKIIEKKQPVAFWCNPISGHNTLYWYLQNLGQGPELLIRYENEEAVDDSQLPKDRFSAERLKGVDSTLKIQPAELGDSAVYLCASSLDSAANTEAFFGQGTRLTVV.

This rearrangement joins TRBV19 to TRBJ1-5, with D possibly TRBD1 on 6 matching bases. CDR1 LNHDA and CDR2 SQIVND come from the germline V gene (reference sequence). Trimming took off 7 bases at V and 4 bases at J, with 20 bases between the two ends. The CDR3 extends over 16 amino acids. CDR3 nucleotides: TGTGCCAGTACCGCCGCAGGCGGGGACACAAATCAGCCCCAGCATTTT. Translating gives CASTAAGGDTNQPQHF.

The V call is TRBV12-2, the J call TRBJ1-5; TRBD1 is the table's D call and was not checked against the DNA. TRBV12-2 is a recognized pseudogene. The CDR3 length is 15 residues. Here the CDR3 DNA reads TGTGCAAGTCGCCCCAGGGGGAAGCGCAATCAGCCCCAGCATTTT. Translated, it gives CASRPRGKRNQPQHF.

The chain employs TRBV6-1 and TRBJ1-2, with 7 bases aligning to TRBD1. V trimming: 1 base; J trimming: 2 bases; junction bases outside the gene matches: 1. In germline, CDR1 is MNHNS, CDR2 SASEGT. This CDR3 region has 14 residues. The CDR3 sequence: CASSEGTGNYGYTF. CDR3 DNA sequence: TGTGCCAGCAGTGAAGGGACAGGAAACTATGGCTACACCTTC.

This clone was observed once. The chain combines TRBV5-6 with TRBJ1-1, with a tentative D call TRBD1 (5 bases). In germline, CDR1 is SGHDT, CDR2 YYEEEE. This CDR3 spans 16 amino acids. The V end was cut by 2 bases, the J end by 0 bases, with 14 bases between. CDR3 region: CASSFGAGIMNTEAFF. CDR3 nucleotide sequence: TGTGCCAGCAGCTTTGGGGCAGGGATTATGAACACTGAAGCTTTCTTT.